Listed below are T cell receptor beta chains from one sample, sequenced in a study of T-cell reconstitution after alpha-beta-depleted transplantation in children. TCRdb reanalysed the PCR reads using MiXCR and keeps one entry per CDR3 protein. The table lists about a million distinct CDR3 sequences, roughly 29% of them singletons. The material sequenced was PBMCs, mostly from graft donor cells, taken 360 days after TCRalphabeta/CD19-depleted stem cell transplant. The receptors shown here come from a boy in the first two years of life who had a stem cell transplant for SCID, so the T cells may come from the graft donor. Each CDR3 is given with its conserved first and last residue. D genes are given only for firm matches. Not every row has a clone size; where given, it reads once, few, many or a size class.

V,J,D,size,length,CDR3,DNA
TRBV20-1,TRBJ2-3,TRBD2,few,16,CSARGSRGGHRDTQYF,TGCAGTGCTAGGGGATCGCGGGGGGGCCATAGAGATACGCAGTATTTT
TRBV12-3/TRBV12-4,TRBJ1-5,.,.,14,CASSFGEGDQPQHF,TGTGCCAGCAGTTTTGGGGAGGGGGATCAGCCCCAGCATTTT
TRBV11-1,TRBJ2-3,.,many,12,CASRGDRDTQYF,TGTGCCAGCAGAGGGGACCGGGATACGCAGTATTTT
TRBV20-1,TRBJ2-1,.,.,16,CSAPWGGRSSYNEQFF,TGCAGTGCCCCTTGGGGGGGCCGAAGCTCCTACAATGAGCAGTTCTTC
TRBV10-3,TRBJ1-1,TRBD1,few,14,CAMSGGLRDTEAFF,TGTGCCATGTCAGGGGGCCTGAGGGACACTGAAGCTTTCTTT
TRBV6-5,TRBJ2-7,.,.,12,CASSYGLGEQYF,TGTGCCAGCAGTTACGGCTTAGGCGAGCAGTACTTC
TRBV15,TRBJ2-5,.,.,13,CATSRGPAGTQYF,TGTGCCACCAGCAGAGGCCCAGCGGGGACCCAGTACTTC
TRBV4-2,TRBJ2-7,.,.,15,CASSQGGQNSYEEYF,TGTGCCAGCAGCCAGGGTGGACAGAACTCCTACGAGGAGTACTTC
TRBV6-5,TRBJ2-5,.,.,16,CASSFRLVGGKETQYF,TGTGCCAGCAGTTTTCGGCTGGTTGGGGGTAAAGAGACCCAGTACTTC
TRBV7-9,TRBJ1-1,.,.,17,CASSLAVVGARNTEAFF,TGTGCCAGCAGCTTAGCGGTGGTTGGGGCAAGGAACACTGAAGCTTTCTTT
TRBV10-3,TRBJ2-2,TRBD1,.,19,CAILAYRGPGGSNTGELFF,TGTGCCATATTAGCCTACCGGGGGCCAGGGGGCTCGAACACCGGGGAGCTGTTTTTT
TRBV5-1,TRBJ2-3,TRBD1,.,16,CASSFGDRGFTDTQYF,TGCGCCAGCAGCTTCGGGGACAGGGGCTTTACAGATACGCAGTATTTT
TRBV20-1,TRBJ1-3,.,.,15,CSAPEQAAARNTIYF,TGCAGTGCTCCAGAACAGGCCGCTGCGAGAAACACCATATATTTT
TRBV12-3/TRBV12-4,TRBJ1-1,TRBD1,few,16,CASSFRDRARWTEAFF,TGTGCCAGCAGTTTTCGGGACAGGGCCCGATGGACTGAAGCTTTCTTT
TRBV6-5,TRBJ2-7,.,.,14,CASSLCRVCEEQYF,TGTGCCAGCAGTTTATGCAGGGTGTGCGAAGAGCAGTACTTC
TRBV5-1,TRBJ1-5,.,.,15,CASSLWPGLDQPQHF,TGCGCCAGCAGCTTGTGGCCAGGGCTTGATCAGCCCCAGCATTTT
TRBV29-1,TRBJ1-4,.,.,13,CSVEQAADEKLFF,TGCAGCGTTGAACAGGCGGCGGATGAAAAACTGTTTTTT
TRBV2,TRBJ2-2,.,.,14,CASNKIGQSGELFF,TGTGCCAGCAATAAGATCGGACAGTCCGGGGAGCTGTTTTTT
TRBV20-1,TRBJ2-3,TRBD1,.,15,CSARDGQASTDTQYF,TGCAGTGCTAGAGATGGACAGGCAAGCACAGATACGCAGTATTTT
TRBV5-1,TRBJ1-1,.,.,14,CASRLTTLNTEAFF,TGCGCCAGCAGATTGACGACATTGAACACTGAAGCTTTCTTT
TRBV7-2,TRBJ2-3,.,.,15,CASRLALGGTDTQYF,TGTGCCAGCAGATTAGCGCTGGGGGGCACAGATACGCAGTATTTT
TRBV5-6,TRBJ2-2,.,few,16,CASSLGTALMVGELFF,TGTGCCAGCAGCTTGGGTACCGCCCTTATGGTCGGGGAGCTGTTTTTT
TRBV6-5,TRBJ1-6,TRBD1,.,16,CASSYGQGIGQSPLHF,TGTGCCAGCAGTTACGGACAGGGGATAGGACAATCACCCCTCCACTTT
TRBV12-3/TRBV12-4,TRBJ2-4,TRBD1,.,15,CASSHDRGPKNIQYF,TGTGCCAGCAGCCACGACAGGGGGCCCAAAAACATTCAGTACTTC
TRBV5-1,TRBJ2-5,TRBD1,many,13,CASSSQGGETQYF,TGTGCCAGCAGTTCACAGGGGGGAGAGACCCAGTACTTC
TRBV6-1,TRBJ1-2,.,.,13,CASGVRGPYGYTF,TGTGCCAGCGGGGTCCGGGGTCCCTATGGCTACACCTTC
TRBV7-9,TRBJ2-1,.,few,12,CASNRAGNEQFF,TGTGCCAGCAACAGGGCGGGCAATGAGCAGTTCTTC